This TCR beta chain was captured in a study of T cells in Graves' hyperthyroidism and ophthalmopathy. Study summary: Before treatment of any kind, peripheral blood was taken at initial diagnosis.

It was RNA transcripts that yielded the amplified TCR beta CDR3 regions. HTBI primers were used for first-round RT-PCR of the TCR CDR3. TCRdb called the multiplex PCR reads again in MiXCR, with one record for every CDR3 protein. Of approximately 640,000 distinct CDR3 sequences listed, under 20% were seen once; the top ten hold around 4%. With regard to this clonotype: The antigen remains unidentified.

Losses at the gene ends were 3 bases for V and 2 bases for J; bases not matched to a gene: 5. CDR3 length: 17 residues. CDR1 SGHRS and CDR2 YFSETQ come from the germline V gene. Study-wide results and limits: Through a model of 13 V-J features, ophthalmopathy was separated from stable hyperthyroidism. Most thyroid clonotypes expanded above 0.001 were also detected in blood.

Those with hyperthyroidism were 18 to 65 years old, newly diagnosed, and ill for under 2 months. Source material: blood. The chain couples TRBV5-1 to TRBJ2-1, with 13 bases identical to TRBD2. The sequence was collected from a woman aged 25 to 39 with Graves' hyperthyroidism. The CDR3 spells CASSSGLAGETYNEQFF. In nucleotides, the CDR3 is TGCGCCAGCAGCTCCGGACTAGCGGGAGAAACCTACAATGAGCAGTTCTTC.